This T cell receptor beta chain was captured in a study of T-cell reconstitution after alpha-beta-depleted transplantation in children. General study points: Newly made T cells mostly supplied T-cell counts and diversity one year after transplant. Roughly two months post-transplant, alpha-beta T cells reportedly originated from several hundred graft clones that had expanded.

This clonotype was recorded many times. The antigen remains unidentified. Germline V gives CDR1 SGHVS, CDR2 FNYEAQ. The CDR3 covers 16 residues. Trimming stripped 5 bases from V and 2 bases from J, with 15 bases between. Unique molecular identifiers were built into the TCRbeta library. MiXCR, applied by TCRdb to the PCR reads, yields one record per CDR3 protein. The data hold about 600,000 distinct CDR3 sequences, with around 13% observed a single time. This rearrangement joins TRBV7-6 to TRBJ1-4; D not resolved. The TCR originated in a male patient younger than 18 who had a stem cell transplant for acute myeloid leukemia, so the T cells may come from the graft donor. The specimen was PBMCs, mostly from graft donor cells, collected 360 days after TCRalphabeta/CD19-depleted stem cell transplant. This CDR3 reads CASSPDRVGTNEKLFF. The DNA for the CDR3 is TGTGCCAGCAGCCCCGACCGGGTTGGTACTAATGAAAAACTGTTTTTT.